This T cell receptor (beta chain) was sequenced during a study of T cells in Graves' hyperthyroidism and ophthalmopathy. Losses at the gene ends were 2 bases for V and 5 bases for J; bases not matched to a gene: 6. This CDR3 region has 14 residues. In germline, CDR1 is DFQATT, CDR2 SNEGSKA (reference sequence). This clonotype was detected only a few times. Diagnoses rested on clinical symptoms, serum thyroxine and TRAb, thyroid ultrasound and orbital computed tomography. TCR beta CDR3 region amplification was performed from RNA transcripts. The HTBI primer set was used in a first-round RT-PCR of the TCR CDR3. Each CDR3 protein is one row after TCRdb ran MiXCR on the multiplex PCR reads. The sample includes about 640,000 distinct CDR3 sequences, less than 25% of them seen just once.

The chain recombines TRBV20-1 with TRBJ2-5; 9 bases agree with TRBD1. The TCR originated in a man aged 25-45 years with Graves' ophthalmopathy. The specimen was blood. CDR3 sequence reads: CSARLTGGRETQYF. The CDR3 region has the DNA TGCAGTGCTAGACTAACAGGGGGCAGGGAGACCCAGTACTTC.